This TCR beta chain was profiled in a study of vaccination and CD4 T cells after COVID-19. Oncomine TCR Beta short-read sequencing was applied to DNA from cultured CD4+ T cells. Via MiXCR, TCRdb re-called the PCR reads, giving one row per CDR3 protein. The sample records approximately 9,000 distinct CDR3 sequences, roughly 51% being singletons. The germline V gene has CDR1 SEHNR and CDR2 FQNEAQ (reference sequence). The CDR3 has 16 amino acids. V lost 5 bases to trimming and J lost 5 bases, with 20 bases between them. Treatment noted: roughly 10-day PBMC culture with coronavirus spike peptide pools or control peptides (ViraFEST assay). This clonotype was found a few times. The antigen is undetermined.

This TCR derives from a human donor who had recovered from COVID-19. Material: CD4+ T cells from blood, cultured in vitro. This sequence joins TRBV7-9 and TRBJ2-3, with D perhaps TRBD2 (7 bases). The CDR3 is CASSPTGGGGRDTQYF. In DNA form, the CDR3 reads TGTGCCAGCAGCCCAACAGGCGGGGGCGGGCGAGATACGCAGTATTTT.